This T cell receptor (beta chain) emerged from a study of metastatic and nonmetastatic thyroid tumors. From germline, CDR1 is KGHSH and CDR2 LQKENI. The CDR3 covers 14 residues. The V gene lost 2 bases and the J gene lost 4 bases, with 10 bases spanning the gap. Every patient underwent thyroid surgery untreated. This clone was seen at least ten times. TCRdb re-called the PCR reads via MiXCR. The sample lists 15,000 to 20,000 clones, about 31% occurring once. Sequenced: tumor tissue. V usage is TRBV18 and J usage is TRBJ2-3, with D possibly matching TRBD1 (6 bases). This TCR came from a female donor with papillary thyroid cancer or a benign thyroid nodule (not recorded which). Some clones in this sample may be carry-over from other donors' samples. The CDR3 bases are TGTGCCAGCTCACCAGGGGGCCTGGCAGATACGCAGTATTTT. This gives the protein CASSPGGLADTQYF. Full variable domain (rest looked up from reference TRBV18 and TRBJ2-3): NAGVMQNPRHLVRRRGQEARLRCSPMKGHSHVYWYRQLPEEGLKFMVYLQKENIIDESGMPKERFSAEFPKEGPSILRIQQVVRGDSAAYFCASSPGGLADTQYFGPGTRLTVL.